This T cell receptor beta chain was recovered during a study of shared clonotypes between healthy human individuals. Regarding the study as a whole: It was anticipated that sequencing depth would influence how many clonotypes donors shared.

Cells designated naive CD8 were CD45RO-negative and were positively selected for CCR7, with terminally differentiated effector memory CD45RA+ cells excluded. Healthy HIV-negative adults with no recent acute infections or vaccinations were recruited as donors. The germline V gene has CDR1 SNHLY and CDR2 FYNNEI. The V end was cut by 2 bases, the J end by 0 bases, with 9 bases between. This CDR3 region has 15 residues. Concerning this clone itself: The antigen remains undetermined.

The data were produced by immunoSEQ multiplex PCR, yet TCRdb's version contains in-frame clones alone and is incomplete. The table shows about 2 million clones, with around 96% occurring only once. The chain links TRBV2 to TRBJ2-3; tentatively, D is TRBD1 (5 bases). The specimen was naive CD8+ T cells sorted from blood. The receptor comes from a man younger than 30 in good health. Here the CDR3 DNA reads TGTGCCAGCAGTGAACCACAGGCCAGCACAGATACGCAGTATTTT. Protein product: CASSEPQASTDTQYF.